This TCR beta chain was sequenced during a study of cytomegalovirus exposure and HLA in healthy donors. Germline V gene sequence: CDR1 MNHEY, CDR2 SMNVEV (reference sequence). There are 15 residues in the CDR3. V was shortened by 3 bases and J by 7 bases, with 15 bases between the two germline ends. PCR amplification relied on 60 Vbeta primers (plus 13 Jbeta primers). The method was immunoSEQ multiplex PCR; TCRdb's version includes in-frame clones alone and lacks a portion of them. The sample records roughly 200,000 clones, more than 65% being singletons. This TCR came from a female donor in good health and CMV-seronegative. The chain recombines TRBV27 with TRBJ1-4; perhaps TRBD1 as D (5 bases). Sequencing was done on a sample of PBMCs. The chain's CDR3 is CASSLRSGFGEKLFF. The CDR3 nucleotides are TGTGCCAGCAGTTTGAGGTCAGGGTTTGGTGAAAAACTGTTTTTT.